A selection of T cell receptor beta chains follows, all from one sample in a study of CD8 T cells in ankylosing spondylitis. TCRdb re-called the 5' RACE reads through MiXCR, storing one row per CDR3 protein. The sample lists more than 300,000 distinct CDR3 sequences, 11% seen once, with roughly 9.5% in the top ten. Sequenced sample: blood, either unsorted or a sorted T cell fraction (not recorded which). These receptors were collected from a female donor with ankylosing spondylitis or in good health (not recorded which). Both conserved end residues are part of each CDR3. A D gene is named only where the DNA matches it firmly. Some rows have no size entry. The others give once, few or many, or a class for an expanded clone.

D	size	length	J	V	CDR3	DNA
TRBD1	-	15	TRBJ2-1	TRBV11-2	CASSSTGGLGNEQFF	TGTGCCAGCAGCTCGACAGGGGGCTTGGGCAATGAGCAGTTCTTC
TRBD2	-	15	TRBJ2-1	TRBV7-3	CASSSGLAGVDEQFF	TGTGCCAGCAGCTCGGGACTAGCGGGGGTGGATGAGCAGTTCTTC
-	-	15	TRBJ2-2	TRBV5-6	CASSLGRPGTGELFF	TGTGCCAGCAGCTTGGGGCGCCCTGGCACCGGGGAGCTGTTTTTT
-	many	15	TRBJ1-5	TRBV12-3/TRBV12-4	CAPQKDHAWNQPQHF	TGTGCCCCACAGAAAGACCACGCTTGGAATCAGCCCCAGCATTTT
TRBD2	few	16	TRBJ2-3	TRBV6-1	CATAAGGPPSTDTQYF	TGTGCCACCGCAGCGGGAGGGCCCCCTTCCACAGATACGCAGTATTTT
-	many	12	TRBJ1-6	TRBV27	CASSFGYSPLHF	TGTGCCAGCAGTTTTGGGTATTCACCCCTCCACTTT
-	-	16	TRBJ2-3	TRBV5-1	CASSLGHLTSTDTQYF	TGCGCCAGCAGCTTGGGACACTTAACTAGCACAGATACGCAGTATTTT
TRBD1	many	16	TRBJ2-2	TRBV15	CATSSLRGRNTGELFF	TGTGCCACCAGCAGCCTCAGGGGGCGAAACACCGGGGAGCTGTTTTTT
-	many	15	TRBJ1-4	TRBV20-1	CSARGGRGGFEKLFF	TGCAGTGCTAGAGGGGGCCGCGGGGGATTTGAAAAACTGTTTTTT
-	many	15	TRBJ2-1	TRBV20-1	CSATDGQRPLNEQFF	TGCAGTGCAACCGACGGGCAGCGGCCCCTCAATGAGCAGTTCTTC